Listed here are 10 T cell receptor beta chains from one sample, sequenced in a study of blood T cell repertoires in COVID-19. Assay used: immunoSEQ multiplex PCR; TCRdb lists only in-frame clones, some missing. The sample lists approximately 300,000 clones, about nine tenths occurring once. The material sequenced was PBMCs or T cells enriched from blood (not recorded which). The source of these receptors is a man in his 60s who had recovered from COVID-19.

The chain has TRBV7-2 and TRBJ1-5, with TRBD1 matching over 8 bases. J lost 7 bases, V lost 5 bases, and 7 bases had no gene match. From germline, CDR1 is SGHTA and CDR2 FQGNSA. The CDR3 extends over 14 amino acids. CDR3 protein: CASSPTQGAQPQHF. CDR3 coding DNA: TGTGCCAGCAGCCCCACCCAGGGGGCACAGCCCCAGCATTTT.

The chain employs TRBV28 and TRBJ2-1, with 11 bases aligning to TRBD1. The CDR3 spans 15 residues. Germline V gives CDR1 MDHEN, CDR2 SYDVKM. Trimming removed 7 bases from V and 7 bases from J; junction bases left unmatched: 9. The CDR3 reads CASITGTGGRNEQFF. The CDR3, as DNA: TGTGCCAGCATCACCGGGACAGGGGGGAGGAATGAGCAGTTCTTC.

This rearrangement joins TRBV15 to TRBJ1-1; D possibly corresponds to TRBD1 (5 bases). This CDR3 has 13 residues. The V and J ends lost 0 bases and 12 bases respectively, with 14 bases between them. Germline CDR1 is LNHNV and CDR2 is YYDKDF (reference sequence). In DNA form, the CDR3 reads TGTGCCACCAGCAGAGATATTCCAGGGAACCCTTTCTTT. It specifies CATSRDIPGNPFF.

CDR3 sequence (DNA): TGTGCCAACAGCGCCGCTATAGCGGGATGGGATGAGCAGTTCTTC. Residues: CANSAAIAGWDEQFF. V gene TRBV6-5 combines with J gene TRBJ2-1; 8 positions agree with TRBD2. The CDR3 has 15 amino acids. J lost 8 bases, V lost 10 bases, and 16 bases had no gene match. Germline V CDR1 and CDR2: MNHEY, SVGAGI.

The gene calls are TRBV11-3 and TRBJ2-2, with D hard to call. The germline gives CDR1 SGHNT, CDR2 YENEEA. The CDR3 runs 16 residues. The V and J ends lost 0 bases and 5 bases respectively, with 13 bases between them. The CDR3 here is CASSLEAGRKTGELFF. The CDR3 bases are TGTGCCAGCAGCTTAGAGGCAGGAAGAAAGACCGGGGAGCTGTTTTTT.

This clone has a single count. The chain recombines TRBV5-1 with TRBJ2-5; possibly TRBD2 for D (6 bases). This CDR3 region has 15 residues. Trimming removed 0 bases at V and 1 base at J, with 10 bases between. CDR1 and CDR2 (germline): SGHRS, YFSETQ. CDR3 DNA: TGCGCCAGCAGCTTGGCGGGAGTGAGCCAAGAGACCCAGTACTTC. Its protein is CASSLAGVSQETQYF.

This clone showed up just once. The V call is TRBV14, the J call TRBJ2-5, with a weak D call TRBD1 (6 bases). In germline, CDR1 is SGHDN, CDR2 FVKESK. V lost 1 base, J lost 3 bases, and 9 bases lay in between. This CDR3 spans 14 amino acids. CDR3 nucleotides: TGTGCCAGCAGCCAAGCCTACAGGGAAGAGACCCAGTACTTC. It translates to CASSQAYREETQYF.

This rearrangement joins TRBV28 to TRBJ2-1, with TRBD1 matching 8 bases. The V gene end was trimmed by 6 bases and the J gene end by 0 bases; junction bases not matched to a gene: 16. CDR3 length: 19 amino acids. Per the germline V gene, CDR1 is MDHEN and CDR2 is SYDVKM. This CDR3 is CASRLSGTGPRSSYNEQFF. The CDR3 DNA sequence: TGTGCCAGCAGACTCTCTGGGACAGGCCCCCGGAGCTCCTACAATGAGCAGTTCTTC. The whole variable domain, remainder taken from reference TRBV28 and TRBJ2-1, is DVKVTQSSRYLVKRTGEKVFLECVQDMDHENMFWYRQDPGLGLRLIYFSYDVKMKEKGDIPEGYSVSREKKERFSLILESASTNQTSMYLCASRLSGTGPRSSYNEQFFGPGTRLTVL.

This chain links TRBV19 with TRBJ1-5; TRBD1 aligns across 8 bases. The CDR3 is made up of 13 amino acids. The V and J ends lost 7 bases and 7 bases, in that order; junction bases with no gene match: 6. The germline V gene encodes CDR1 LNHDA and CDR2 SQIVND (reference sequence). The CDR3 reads CASKEQGVQPQHF. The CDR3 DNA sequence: TGTGCCAGTAAGGAACAGGGGGTACAGCCCCAGCATTTT. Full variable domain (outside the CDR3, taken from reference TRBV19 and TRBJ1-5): DGGITQSPKYLFRKEGQNVTLSCEQNLNHDAMYWYRQDPGQGLRLIYYSQIVNDFQKGDIAEGYSVSREKKESFPLTVTSAQKNPTAFYLCASKEQGVQPQHFGDGTRLSIL.

The CDR3 loop is CASSMSSGSSYEQYF. The CDR3 DNA sequence: TGTGCCAGTAGTATGTCCTCCGGGAGCTCCTACGAGCAGTACTTC. This rearrangement joins TRBV19 to TRBJ2-7, with D possibly matching TRBD2 (6 bases). Trimming shortened V by 3 bases and J by 0 bases, and 12 bases separated the two germline ends. Looked up from germline, CDR1 is LNHDA and CDR2 is SQIVND (reference sequence). The CDR3 sequence is 15 residues long.